One sample yielded the 5 T cell receptor beta chains listed below, sequenced in a study of OX40 agonist ivuxolimab in advanced cancers. The assay was immunoSEQ multiplex PCR, and TCRdb's table has in-frame clones only and misses some. The sample lists tens of thousands of clones; approximately 90% were seen once. Source: CD4+ or CD8+ T cells sorted from blood, taken in a trial of the OX40 agonist ivuxolimab. The receptors here all came from an adult with an advanced solid tumor such as melanoma, head and neck, liver or kidney cancer.

The CDR3 nucleotides are TGTGCCAGCTACGGGGACCGACCGCGGGGGGAGCAGTACTTC. Translating gives CASYGDRPRGEQYF. The chain recombines TRBV2 with TRBJ2-5; 8 bases are a match to TRBD2. Germline CDR1 is SNHLY and CDR2 is FYNNEI. This CDR3 spans 14 amino acids. Trimming removed 8 bases from V and 11 bases from J; junction bases left unmatched: 16. Full variable domain (rest looked up from reference TRBV2 and TRBJ2-5): EPEVTQTPSHQVTQMGQEVILRCVPISNHLYFYWYRQILGQKVEFLVSFYNNEISEKSEIFDDQFSVERPDGSNFTLKIRSTKLEDSAMYFCASYGDRPRGEQYFGPGTRLLVL.

The chain joins TRBV18 to TRBJ1-4; D may be TRBD1 (5 bases). Germline loops: CDR1 KGHSH, CDR2 LQKENI. V lost 8 bases and J 3 bases, leaving 16 bases between the germline ends. The CDR3 contains 15 residues. Here the CDR3 reads CASRQGEYSNEKLFF. DNA of the CDR3: TGTGCCAGCCGCCAGGGTGAATATTCTAATGAAAAACTGTTTTTT.

This clone was observed a handful of times. The chain combines TRBV7-3 with TRBJ2-5; 8 nucleotides agree with TRBD2. This CDR3 contains 14 residues. Looked up from germline, CDR1 is SGHTA and CDR2 is FQGTGA. J lost 3 bases, V lost 5 bases, and 5 bases had no gene match. CDR3 sequence: CASSQSGSEETQYF. The CDR3 bases are TGTGCCAGCAGCCAGAGCGGGAGTGAAGAGACCCAGTACTTC.

The chain combines TRBV29-1 with TRBJ2-1; 7 positions match TRBD2. The V segment lost 8 bases and the J segment 4 bases; nucleotides outside the gene matches: 8. The CDR3 runs to 13 residues. Germline CDR1 reads SQVTM; CDR2 reads ANQGSEA. The CDR3 DNA reads TGCAGCTACCTCCCGGGACTATACAATGAGCAGTTCTTC. It codes for CSYLPGLYNEQFF.

The chain recombines TRBV28 with TRBJ1-1, with D uncertain. CDR3 length: 13 amino acids. Between the trimmed V and J ends, which lost 8 bases and 1 base, there was a span of 11 bases. Germline CDR1 and CDR2: MDHEN and SYDVKM. CDR3 sequence: CASSGEGNTEAFF. In nucleotides, the CDR3 is TGTGCCAGCTCCGGGGAAGGGAACACTGAAGCTTTCTTT.